The entry that follows covers one TCR beta chain sequence. Its target is unknown. A much larger clone differs by one base, so this may be a read error. The data were taken from a study of molecular identifiers for immune sequencing clone quantification. The CDR3 length is 14 residues. Germline V gene data show CDR1 as SNHLY and CDR2 as FYNNEI. MiXCR was run by TCRdb on the PCR reads, yielding one entry per CDR3 protein. The sample includes around 320,000 distinct CDR3 sequences, roughly 23% seen only once; the top ten take about 0.74%. Overall study results and limits: Effector cells kept over 98% of their molecules in clones above 20 RNA copies, while naive cells kept under 1% there.

The chain joins TRBV2 to TRBJ2-1, with TRBD1 matching over 9 bases. Sequencing was carried out using naive CD8+ T cells from blood, with Jurkat cell RNA spiked in. The subset: FACS-sorted CD8+CD4-CCR7+CD45RA+ naive T cells. This sequence was found in a human donor in good health. Some libraries in this study had Jurkat cell RNA spiked in. The chain's CDR3 is CASSGTGAANAQFF. CDR3 bases: TGTGCCAGCAGTGGGACAGGGGCGGCCAATGCGCAGTTCTTC.